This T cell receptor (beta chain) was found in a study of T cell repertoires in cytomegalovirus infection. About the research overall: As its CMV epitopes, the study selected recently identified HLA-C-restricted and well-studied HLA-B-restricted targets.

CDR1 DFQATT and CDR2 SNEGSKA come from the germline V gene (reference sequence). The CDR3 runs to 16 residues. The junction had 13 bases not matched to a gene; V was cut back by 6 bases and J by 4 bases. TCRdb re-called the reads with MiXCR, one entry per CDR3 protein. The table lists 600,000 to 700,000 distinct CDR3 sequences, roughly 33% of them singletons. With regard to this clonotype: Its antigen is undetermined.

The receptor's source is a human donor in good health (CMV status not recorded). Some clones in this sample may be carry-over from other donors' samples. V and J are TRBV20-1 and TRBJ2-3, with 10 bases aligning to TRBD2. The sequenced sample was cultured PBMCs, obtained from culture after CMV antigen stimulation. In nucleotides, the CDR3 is TGCAGTGCCCTAGGCCGCCCTAGCGGGAGCCCAGATACGCAGTATTTT. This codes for CSALGRPSGSPDTQYF.